The 10 T cell receptor beta chains listed next were all sequenced from one sample in a study of T cell repertoires in cytomegalovirus infection. Their target antigens are unknown. TCRdb processed the reads anew with MiXCR; each CDR3 protein has one entry. This sample has approximately 730,000 distinct CDR3 sequences, with around 31% found just once. Specimen: cultured PBMCs, collected from culture after CMV antigen stimulation. The receptors were gathered from a human donor in good health (CMV status not recorded). Some clones in this sample may be carry-over from other donors' samples.

This chain uses TRBV4-1 with TRBJ1-4, with 8 bases that match TRBD1. This CDR3 region has 15 residues. V was clipped by 2 bases and J by 9 bases; unmatched bases: 8. Germline values: CDR1 MGHRA, CDR2 YSYEKL. Written as DNA, the CDR3 is TGCGCCAGCAGCCAATTCAGGACAGGGTTCAAAAAACTGTTTTTT. This codes for CASSQFRTGFKKLFF.

This clonotype was detected only a few times. The V gene is TRBV7-2, the J gene TRBJ2-1, with D unresolved. Trimming took 5 bases from V and 4 from J, leaving 15 bases between them. CDR1 is SGHTA and CDR2 is FQGNSA in the germline V gene. The CDR3 is made up of 15 amino acids. The CDR3 protein is CASSPPGSVYNEQFF. CDR3 coding DNA: TGTGCCAGCAGCCCTCCCGGGTCCGTATACAATGAGCAGTTCTTC. The full variable domain, completed using reference TRBV7-2 and TRBJ2-1, is GAGVSQSPSNKVTEKGKDVELRCDPISGHTALYWYRQSLGQGLEFLIYFQGNSAPDKSGLPSDRFSAERTGGSVSTLTIQRTQQEDSAVYLCASSPPGSVYNEQFFGPGTRLTVL.

The rearrangement uses TRBV7-9 and TRBJ2-1; 12 bases are shared with TRBD2. The J segment lost 9 bases and the V segment lost 9 bases, leaving 9 bases of the junction unmatched. Germline V gene sequence: CDR1 SEHNR, CDR2 FQNEAQ (reference sequence). CDR3 size: 14 residues. The CDR3 DNA reads as TGTGCCAGTCCTTCTTCTAGCGGGAGGGGTGAGCAGTTCTTC. It is translated as CASPSSSGRGEQFF.

This clonotype has more than one count but fewer than ten. The J gene is TRBJ2-3, the V gene TRBV7-9; 13 bases line up with TRBD2. The CDR3 is 16 residues long. V lost 6 bases to trimming and J lost 4 bases; unmatched junction nucleotides: 7. Germline CDR1 and CDR2: SEHNR and FQNEAQ (reference sequence). Here the CDR3 reads CASSSGLAGAADTQYF. The CDR3 DNA follows: TGTGCCAGCAGTTCCGGACTAGCGGGAGCAGCAGATACGCAGTATTTT. Full variable domain (outside the CDR3, taken from reference TRBV7-9 and TRBJ2-3): DTGVSQNPRHKITKRGQNVTFRCDPISEHNRLYWYRQTLGQGPEFLTYFQNEAQLEKSRLLSDRFSAERPKGSFSTLEIQRTEQGDSAMYLCASSSGLAGAADTQYFGPGTRLTVL.

The CDR3 protein is CASRTASTDTQYF. CDR3 in DNA: TGTGCCAGCAGGACAGCGTCCACAGATACGCAGTATTTT. This rearrangement joins TRBV6-1 to TRBJ2-3, with D possibly matching TRBD1 (5 bases). V dropped 6 bases and J dropped 2 bases, with 9 bases sitting between them. Germline CDR1 MNHNS, CDR2 SASEGT. The CDR3 spans 13 residues.

The CDR3 sequence: CASSLVEGQGDTQYF. The CDR3 coding sequence is TGTGCCAGCAGCTTAGTAGAAGGGCAGGGGGATACGCAGTATTTT. V gene TRBV7-2 combines with J gene TRBJ2-3; a possible D gene is TRBD1 (6 bases). The CDR3 consists of 15 residues. Germline V gene lookup returns CDR1 SGHTA and CDR2 FQGNSA. Trimming left V 1 base short and J 6 bases short, with 14 bases between.

There are many counts of this clonotype. This chain links TRBV7-6 with TRBJ2-5; TRBD2 aligns across 7 bases. The CDR3 spans 14 residues. The V gene end was trimmed by 3 bases and the J gene end by 4 bases; junction bases not matched to a gene: 5. Germline V gene sequence: CDR1 SGHVS, CDR2 FNYEAQ. The CDR3 loop is CASSFPGLVETQYF. The CDR3 coding sequence is TGTGCCAGCAGCTTCCCAGGACTAGTAGAGACCCAGTACTTC.

The table lists this clonotype with many counts. This sequence joins TRBV7-8 and TRBJ1-4, with D possibly TRBD1 on 6 matching bases. CDR3 length equals 14 residues. The V gene's germline CDR1 is SGHVS and CDR2 FQNEAQ. V was pared by 4 bases and J by 8 bases, with 14 bases between. The CDR3 here is CASSSSLTGEKLFF. The CDR3 DNA reads TGTGCCAGCAGCTCCTCTCTTACAGGGGAAAAACTGTTTTTT.

This clonotype was picked up a small number of times. The gene calls are TRBV7-9 and TRBJ2-7; the D is unclear. The germline V and J ends were trimmed by 2 bases and 3 bases, with 11 bases remaining between them. The CDR3 runs to 14 residues. Germline CDR1 and CDR2: SEHNR and FQNEAQ (reference sequence). CDR3 nucleotides: TGTGCCAGCAGCTTATCCGGGCTTAGCTACGAGCAGTACTTC. It specifies CASSLSGLSYEQYF. Drawing the rest from reference TRBV7-9 and TRBJ2-7, the complete variable domain is DTGVSQNPRHKITKRGQNVTFRCDPISEHNRLYWYRQTLGQGPEFLTYFQNEAQLEKSRLLSDRFSAERPKGSFSTLEIQRTEQGDSAMYLCASSLSGLSYEQYFGPGTRLTVT.

The chain is built from TRBV5-4 and TRBJ2-7; D gene uncertain. Germline CDR1 reads SGHNT; CDR2 reads YYREEE (reference sequence). The germline V and J ends were trimmed by 0 bases and 2 bases, with 18 bases remaining between them. This CDR3 region has 17 residues. CDR3: CASSLADPWTAPYEQYF. The CDR3 DNA sequence: TGTGCCAGCAGCTTGGCCGACCCTTGGACGGCCCCCTACGAGCAGTACTTC.